Listed below are T cell receptor beta chains from one sample, sequenced in a study of blood T cell repertoires in COVID-19. Here immunoSEQ multiplex PCR was the method, and the copy in TCRdb shows in-frame clones only, minus some. The table includes a few hundred thousand clones, around 90% detected once. Input material: peripheral blood. The receptors originated from a woman in her fifties or sixties who had recovered from COVID-19. The CDR3 runs from the conserved cysteine through the conserved F or W. D genes are given only for firm matches. Clone size is stated in some rows and not others, as once, few, many or a class when expanded.

size	V	D	J	DNA	CDR3
few	TRBV2	TRBD2	TRBJ2-5	TGTGCCAGCAGCCGACTAGCGGGGGGGAAAGAGACCCAGTACTTC	CASSRLAGGKETQYF
-	TRBV4-1	TRBD1	TRBJ2-3	TGCGCCAGCAGCCAAGTCATCCGGGACAGGGATAATCGGGATACGCAGTATTTT	CASSQVIRDRDNRDTQYF
few	TRBV6-5	-	TRBJ1-2	TGTGCCAGCAGTTACTCGGTCAGAAACTATGGCTACACCTTC	CASSYSVRNYGYTF
-	TRBV27	TRBD1	TRBJ1-6	TGTGCCAGCAGTTTATCAACAGGGGGCTATAATTCACCCCTCCACTTT	CASSLSTGGYNSPLHF
few	TRBV5-1	-	TRBJ2-7	TGCGCCTCCACAGGTGCCTACGAGCAGTACTTC	CASTGAYEQYF
-	TRBV7-2	-	TRBJ1-2	TGTGCCAGCAGCTTACAACAGGGTAGTCGTGGCTACACCTTC	CASSLQQGSRGYTF
-	TRBV6-5	-	TRBJ1-1	TGTGCCAGCAGTTCCCACGGTAGAGGGGAAGCTTTCTTT	CASSSHGRGEAFF
-	TRBV5-4	-	TRBJ2-7	TGTGCCAGCAGCTTGGCCGGGGCAGGGGCTGGGATCTACGAGCAGTACTTC	CASSLAGAGAGIYEQYF
-	TRBV5-4	TRBD1	TRBJ1-2	TGTGCCAGCAGCCCGGCCGGGACAGCTAACTATGGCTACACCTTC	CASSPAGTANYGYTF
-	TRBV6-6	-	TRBJ1-4	TGTGCCAGCAGTTACTCGAGGAGTCCCAATGAAAAACTGTTTTTT	CASSYSRSPNEKLFF
-	TRBV19	TRBD1	TRBJ2-7	TGTGCCAGTAGTATGGGACAGGGGGGGAGTGAGCAGTACTTC	CASSMGQGGSEQYF
-	TRBV19	TRBD2	TRBJ2-1	TGTGCCAGCAAGGGACTAGCGGAATACAATGAGCAGTTCTTC	CASKGLAEYNEQFF
-	TRBV5-4	TRBD2	TRBJ2-5	TGTGCCAGCAGCCCGGGGGGGAGCCAAGAGACCCAGTACTTC	CASSPGGSQETQYF
once	TRBV7-7	TRBD1	TRBJ2-5	TGTGCTAGCAGCTTAGACAGGGGGCGCCTGGAGACCCAGTACTTC	CASSLDRGRLETQYF
-	TRBV24-1	-	TRBJ2-7	TGTGCCACCAGTGCCCCGCGGGGGCGGACGTCCTACGAGCAGTACTTC	CATSAPRGRTSYEQYF
-	TRBV28	-	TRBJ1-4	TGTGCCAGCAGTTCTACGGGATCGGGTGAGGAGGATGAAAAACTGTTTTTT	CASSSTGSGEEDEKLFF
-	TRBV5-1	TRBD1	TRBJ2-1	TGCGCCAGCAGCTTGGAGGGACAGGGAGTCAGTGAGCAGTTCTTC	CASSLEGQGVSEQFF
few	TRBV19	-	TRBJ1-2	TGTGCCAGTAGTATCCGGACTAGAGGCTACACCTTC	CASSIRTRGYTF
-	TRBV27	-	TRBJ1-5	TGTGCCAGCAGATCTGCGAGGGAACTCGGCAATCAGCCCCAGCATTTT	CASRSARELGNQPQHF
-	TRBV15	-	TRBJ1-2	TGTGCCACCAGCAAGGACAGAAACTATGGCTACACCTTC	CATSKDRNYGYTF
-	TRBV6-5	-	TRBJ2-2	TGTGCCAGCAGCCGTGGCAGACTCACCGGGGAGCTGTTTTTT	CASSRGRLTGELFF
few	TRBV6-1	-	TRBJ2-1	TGTGCCAGCAGTGAAGTTGGAGGGGTGGATGAGCAGTTCTTC	CASSEVGGVDEQFF
-	TRBV5-4	TRBD1	TRBJ1-2	TGTGCCAGCAGCGTACCGGGACAGGGTCCCTATGGCTACACCTTC	CASSVPGQGPYGYTF
-	TRBV5-1	TRBD1	TRBJ2-7	TGCGCCAGCAGCTTGGCCAAAACAGGGGACGAGCAGTACTTC	CASSLAKTGDEQYF
-	TRBV6-5	TRBD1	TRBJ2-7	TGTGCCAGCACCGACAGGGGAGGATCGGACGAGCAGTACTTC	CASTDRGGSDEQYF
-	TRBV5-4	TRBD2	TRBJ2-5	TGTGCCAGCAGGGGGGGACTAGCGGAAGAGACCCAGTACTTC	CASRGGLAEETQYF
-	TRBV7-2	-	TRBJ1-2	TGTGCCAGCAGCTTAGCGCAAGGAGCTAACTATGGCTACACCTTC	CASSLAQGANYGYTF
-	TRBV6-2/TRBV6-3	-	TRBJ2-1	TGTGCCAGCAGTTATAAGCGATTGCTGGGTGAGCAGTTCTTC	CASSYKRLLGEQFF
-	TRBV5-1	TRBD1	TRBJ1-6	TGCGCCAGCGGAAGAACAGGGGATCCCAATTCACCCCTCCACTTT	CASGRTGDPNSPLHF
-	TRBV5-1	-	TRBJ1-1	TGCGCCAGCAGCCCCGGGGGGTGGGACACTGAAGCTTTCTTT	CASSPGGWDTEAFF
-	TRBV30	-	TRBJ1-5	TGTGCCTGGAGTGTGGCAGGTGGGGGGATAAACCAGCCCCAGCATTTT	CAWSVAGGGINQPQHF